A selection of T cell receptor beta chains follows, all from one sample in a study of blood T cells in healthy people across ages. TCRdb independently ran MiXCR on the 5' RACE reads; one entry per CDR3 protein. The repertoire has roughly 700,000 distinct CDR3 sequences, around 48% of them found once; the top ten carry under 35%. Sequencing input: blood. These receptor sequences come from a woman in her sixties or seventies in good health. The CDR3 runs from the conserved cysteine through the conserved F or W. A D gene is named only where the DNA matches it firmly. Only some rows state a clone size, as once, few, many or a class for expanded clones.

V gene: TRBV29-1; D gene: TRBD1; J gene: TRBJ2-3; clone size: -; CDR3 length: 14; CDR3 protein: CSGRDRGPSDTQYF; CDR3 DNA: TGCAGCGGCCGGGACAGGGGGCCCTCAGATACGCAGTATTTT
V gene: TRBV3-1; D gene: TRBD1; J gene: TRBJ2-5; clone size: -; CDR3 length: 16; CDR3 protein: CASSPLRTGRTETQYF; CDR3 DNA: TGTGCCAGCAGCCCCCTTAGGACAGGGAGGACGGAGACCCAGTACTTC
V gene: TRBV5-1; D gene: -; J gene: TRBJ1-1; clone size: -; CDR3 length: 14; CDR3 protein: CASSGLGLGTEAFF; CDR3 DNA: TGCGCCAGCAGCGGGCTGGGGCTGGGCACTGAAGCTTTCTTT
V gene: TRBV4-1; D gene: TRBD2; J gene: TRBJ2-7; clone size: -; CDR3 length: 15; CDR3 protein: CASSQPTSGSIEQYF; CDR3 DNA: TGCGCCAGCAGCCAACCTACTAGCGGGAGTATCGAGCAGTACTTC
V gene: TRBV7-9; D gene: TRBD2; J gene: TRBJ2-4; clone size: -; CDR3 length: 16; CDR3 protein: CASSLRAGGPKNIQYF; CDR3 DNA: TGTGCCAGCAGCTTACGAGCGGGAGGCCCCAAAAACATTCAGTACTTC
V gene: TRBV20-1; D gene: -; J gene: TRBJ2-5; clone size: -; CDR3 length: 11; CDR3 protein: CSAWRGETQYF; CDR3 DNA: TGCAGTGCTTGGCGGGGAGAGACCCAGTACTTC
V gene: TRBV29-1; D gene: TRBD1; J gene: TRBJ1-2; clone size: -; CDR3 length: 13; CDR3 protein: CSAGDRDGYGYTF; CDR3 DNA: TGCAGCGCTGGGGACAGGGACGGCTATGGCTACACCTTC
V gene: TRBV9; D gene: -; J gene: TRBJ2-7; clone size: -; CDR3 length: 13; CDR3 protein: CASSVGSRSEQYF; CDR3 DNA: TGTGCCAGCAGCGTAGGATCTAGATCCGAGCAGTACTTC
V gene: TRBV20-1; D gene: TRBD2; J gene: TRBJ2-7; clone size: -; CDR3 length: 13; CDR3 protein: CNAGGRRVGEQYF; CDR3 DNA: TGCAATGCTGGCGGGAGGCGGGTGGGAGAGCAGTACTTC
V gene: TRBV7-2; D gene: -; J gene: TRBJ2-2; clone size: -; CDR3 length: 15; CDR3 protein: CASSLDMSNTGELFF; CDR3 DNA: TGTGCCAGCAGCTTGGACATGTCGAACACCGGGGAGCTGTTTTTT
V gene: TRBV7-8; D gene: TRBD2; J gene: TRBJ2-1; clone size: -; CDR3 length: 19; CDR3 protein: CATVEQDPRRGLAYNEQFF; CDR3 DNA: TGTGCCACCGTAGAACAAGACCCCCGACGGGGACTAGCCTACAATGAGCAGTTCTTC
V gene: TRBV6-5; D gene: -; J gene: TRBJ1-6; clone size: -; CDR3 length: 13; CDR3 protein: CATRGRRNSPLHF; CDR3 DNA: TGTGCCACCAGAGGCCGACGAAATTCACCCCTCCACTTT
V gene: TRBV15; D gene: -; J gene: TRBJ2-7; clone size: -; CDR3 length: 13; CDR3 protein: CATSREPGYEQYF; CDR3 DNA: TGTGCCACCAGCAGAGAGCCGGGGTACGAGCAGTACTTC
V gene: TRBV4-3; D gene: -; J gene: TRBJ1-4; clone size: -; CDR3 length: 13; CDR3 protein: CASRTHQAEKLFF; CDR3 DNA: TGCGCCAGCAGGACTCACCAGGCTGAAAAACTGTTTTTT
V gene: TRBV20-1; D gene: TRBD2; J gene: TRBJ2-3; clone size: -; CDR3 length: 14; CDR3 protein: CSASRGRTSWAQYF; CDR3 DNA: TGCAGTGCTAGTCGGGGTCGGACTAGCTGGGCACAGTATTTT
V gene: TRBV27; D gene: -; J gene: TRBJ1-2; clone size: few; CDR3 length: 13; CDR3 protein: CASSLSFLNGYTF; CDR3 DNA: TGTGCCAGCAGTTTATCCTTCCTAAATGGCTACACCTTC
V gene: TRBV7-2; D gene: -; J gene: TRBJ2-2; clone size: few; CDR3 length: 12; CDR3 protein: CASSYYTGELFF; CDR3 DNA: TGTGCCAGCAGCTATTACACCGGGGAGCTGTTTTTT
V gene: TRBV3-1; D gene: -; J gene: TRBJ2-3; clone size: -; CDR3 length: 13; CDR3 protein: CASSQGGRDTQYF; CDR3 DNA: TGTGCCAGCAGCCAGGGGGGGCGGGATACGCAGTATTTT
V gene: TRBV4-1; D gene: TRBD1; J gene: TRBJ1-1; clone size: -; CDR3 length: 14; CDR3 protein: CASSQERGPSEAFF; CDR3 DNA: TGCGCCAGCAGCCAAGAAAGGGGGCCCAGTGAAGCTTTCTTT
V gene: TRBV20-1; D gene: -; J gene: TRBJ1-5; clone size: -; CDR3 length: 14; CDR3 protein: CSARKGRSHQPQHF; CDR3 DNA: TGCAGTGCTAGAAAGGGACGGAGCCATCAGCCCCAGCATTTT
V gene: TRBV6-5; D gene: -; J gene: TRBJ1-1; clone size: -; CDR3 length: 17; CDR3 protein: CASSYSLGSPLNTEAFF; CDR3 DNA: TGTGCCAGCAGTTACTCCTTAGGGAGCCCCTTGAACACTGAAGCTTTCTTT
V gene: TRBV12-3/TRBV12-4; D gene: TRBD2; J gene: TRBJ2-7; clone size: once; CDR3 length: 15; CDR3 protein: CASSHQELAGYEQYF; CDR3 DNA: TGTGCCAGCAGTCACCAGGAGCTAGCGGGGTACGAGCAGTACTTC
V gene: TRBV7-2; D gene: -; J gene: TRBJ1-1; clone size: -; CDR3 length: 14; CDR3 protein: CASSLVSSNTEAFF; CDR3 DNA: TGTGCCAGCAGCTTAGTTTCCAGTAACACTGAAGCTTTCTTT
V gene: TRBV20-1; D gene: -; J gene: TRBJ2-7; clone size: few; CDR3 length: 16; CDR3 protein: CSARAEKAGVPYEQYF; CDR3 DNA: TGCAGTGCTAGGGCCGAGAAGGCAGGCGTACCCTACGAGCAGTACTTC
V gene: TRBV7-3; D gene: TRBD1; J gene: TRBJ2-3; clone size: few; CDR3 length: 16; CDR3 protein: CASSFSGTVGTDTQYF; CDR3 DNA: TGTGCCAGCAGCTTTTCCGGGACAGTGGGCACAGATACGCAGTATTTT
V gene: TRBV27; D gene: -; J gene: TRBJ1-6; clone size: -; CDR3 length: 14; CDR3 protein: CASSLGGGGTPLHF; CDR3 DNA: TGTGCCAGCAGTTTAGGTGGGGGGGGGACACCCCTCCACTTT
V gene: TRBV10-3; D gene: TRBD2; J gene: TRBJ2-1; clone size: -; CDR3 length: 15; CDR3 protein: CAISESRSGNNEQFF; CDR3 DNA: TGTGCCATCAGTGAGTCTCGGAGCGGGAACAATGAGCAGTTCTTC
V gene: TRBV7-2; D gene: -; J gene: TRBJ1-1; clone size: -; CDR3 length: 14; CDR3 protein: CASSTRAGNTEAFF; CDR3 DNA: TGTGCCAGCAGCACCAGGGCCGGGAACACTGAAGCTTTCTTT
V gene: TRBV4-3; D gene: TRBD2; J gene: TRBJ2-1; clone size: -; CDR3 length: 14; CDR3 protein: CASSHRAGDCEQFF; CDR3 DNA: TGCGCCAGCAGCCATAGAGCGGGAGATTGTGAGCAGTTCTTC
V gene: TRBV5-1; D gene: -; J gene: TRBJ1-4; clone size: -; CDR3 length: 15; CDR3 protein: CASSLDTGSTIKLFF; CDR3 DNA: TGCGCCAGCAGCTTGGACACAGGGAGTACCATCAAACTGTTTTTT
V gene: TRBV28; D gene: -; J gene: TRBJ2-7; clone size: -; CDR3 length: 12; CDR3 protein: CASLSESYEQYF; CDR3 DNA: TGTGCCAGCTTGTCAGAATCCTACGAGCAGTACTTC
V gene: TRBV7-2; D gene: TRBD1; J gene: TRBJ1-4; clone size: many; CDR3 length: 15; CDR3 protein: CASSLDGKGAEKLFF; CDR3 DNA: TGTGCCAGCAGCTTAGACGGGAAGGGGGCTGAAAAACTGTTTTTT
V gene: TRBV6-6; D gene: -; J gene: TRBJ1-1; clone size: -; CDR3 length: 16; CDR3 protein: CASSYDGARVGTEAFF; CDR3 DNA: TGTGCCAGCAGTTACGACGGTGCCCGGGTTGGGACTGAAGCTTTCTTT
V gene: TRBV27; D gene: TRBD1; J gene: TRBJ1-6; clone size: many; CDR3 length: 15; CDR3 protein: CASKGRGQGFSPLHF; CDR3 DNA: TGTGCCAGCAAGGGCAGGGGACAGGGTTTCTCACCCCTCCACTTT
V gene: TRBV9; D gene: TRBD1; J gene: TRBJ2-6; clone size: -; CDR3 length: 18; CDR3 protein: CASSVVGQGYSGANVLTF; CDR3 DNA: TGTGCCAGCAGCGTAGTAGGACAGGGGTACTCTGGGGCCAACGTCCTGACTTTC
V gene: TRBV20-1; D gene: -; J gene: TRBJ2-5; clone size: -; CDR3 length: 13; CDR3 protein: CSARETVQETQYF; CDR3 DNA: TGCAGTGCTAGAGAGACTGTACAAGAGACCCAGTACTTC
V gene: TRBV18; D gene: TRBD2; J gene: TRBJ2-1; clone size: -; CDR3 length: 17; CDR3 protein: CAGSPPASGKGRNEQFF; CDR3 DNA: TGTGCCGGCTCACCACCGGCTAGCGGGAAAGGTAGGAATGAGCAGTTCTTC
V gene: TRBV28; D gene: -; J gene: TRBJ2-6; clone size: few; CDR3 length: 15; CDR3 protein: CASSRRGSGANVLTF; CDR3 DNA: TGTGCCAGCAGCCGTCGGGGCTCTGGGGCCAACGTCCTGACTTTC
V gene: TRBV24-1; D gene: TRBD2; J gene: TRBJ2-1; clone size: -; CDR3 length: 15; CDR3 protein: CATSGGSGSLNEQFF; CDR3 DNA: TGTGCCACCAGTGGGGGAAGCGGGAGTTTGAATGAGCAGTTCTTC
V gene: TRBV21-1; D gene: -; J gene: TRBJ2-1; clone size: few; CDR3 length: 13; CDR3 protein: CASSKNGRNEQFF; CDR3 DNA: TGTGCCAGCAGCAAAAATGGCAGAAATGAGCAGTTCTTC
V gene: TRBV7-2; D gene: TRBD2; J gene: TRBJ2-1; clone size: -; CDR3 length: 17; CDR3 protein: CASSKTTGTSGLNEQFF; CDR3 DNA: TGTGCCAGCAGCAAAACGACCGGGACTAGCGGGCTCAATGAGCAGTTCTTC
V gene: TRBV28; D gene: -; J gene: TRBJ1-4; clone size: -; CDR3 length: 13; CDR3 protein: CATNSATNEKLFF; CDR3 DNA: TGTGCCACCAACAGTGCAACTAATGAAAAACTGTTTTTT
V gene: TRBV29-1; D gene: -; J gene: TRBJ2-3; clone size: -; CDR3 length: 15; CDR3 protein: CSVSSVKGGTDTQYF; CDR3 DNA: TGCAGCGTTAGTAGCGTAAAGGGGGGCACAGATACGCAGTATTTT
V gene: TRBV5-5; D gene: TRBD2; J gene: TRBJ2-4; clone size: -; CDR3 length: 17; CDR3 protein: CASSPGGIILAKNIQYF; CDR3 DNA: TGTGCCAGCAGTCCCGGGGGGATAATACTAGCCAAAAACATTCAGTACTTC
V gene: TRBV20-1; D gene: TRBD2; J gene: TRBJ2-1; clone size: -; CDR3 length: 16; CDR3 protein: CSAILLRELLNNEQFF; CDR3 DNA: TGCAGTGCTATATTATTGCGGGAGCTACTGAACAATGAGCAGTTCTTC
V gene: TRBV18; D gene: TRBD2; J gene: TRBJ2-7; clone size: many; CDR3 length: 15; CDR3 protein: CASSQGLADVYEQYF; CDR3 DNA: TGTGCCAGCTCACAGGGACTAGCGGACGTCTACGAGCAGTACTTC
V gene: TRBV7-2; D gene: TRBD2; J gene: TRBJ2-1; clone size: -; CDR3 length: 18; CDR3 protein: CASSLGTSGYSSYNEQFF; CDR3 DNA: TGTGCCAGCAGCTTAGGGACTAGCGGCTACAGCTCCTACAATGAGCAGTTCTTC
V gene: TRBV30; D gene: -; J gene: TRBJ2-1; clone size: -; CDR3 length: 11; CDR3 protein: CAWSGEDEQFF; CDR3 DNA: TGTGCCTGGAGTGGGGAGGATGAGCAGTTCTTC